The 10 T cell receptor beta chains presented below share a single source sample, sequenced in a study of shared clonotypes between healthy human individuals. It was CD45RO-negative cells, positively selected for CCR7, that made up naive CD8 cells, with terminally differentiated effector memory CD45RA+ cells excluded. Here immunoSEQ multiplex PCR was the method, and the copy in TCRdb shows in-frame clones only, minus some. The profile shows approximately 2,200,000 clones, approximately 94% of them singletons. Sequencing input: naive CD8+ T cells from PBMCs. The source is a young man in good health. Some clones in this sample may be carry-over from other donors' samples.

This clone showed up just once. The CDR3 spells CASSEAGREGLGGELFF. The CDR3 coding sequence is TGTGCCAGCAGTGAAGCGGGGCGGGAGGGCCTCGGCGGGGAGCTGTTTTTT. This chain connects TRBV2 to TRBJ2-2, with 9 positions matching TRBD2. The germline V gene has CDR1 SNHLY and CDR2 FYNNEI. The CDR3 is made up of 17 amino acids. V shed 0 bases, J shed 7 bases, and the junction held 9 bases outside the gene matches.

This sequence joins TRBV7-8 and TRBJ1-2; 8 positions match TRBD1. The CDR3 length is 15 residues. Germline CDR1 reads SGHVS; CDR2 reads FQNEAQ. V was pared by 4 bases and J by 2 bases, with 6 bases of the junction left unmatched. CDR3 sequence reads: CASSSDRGYNYGYTF. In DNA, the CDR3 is TGTGCCAGCAGCTCCGACAGGGGCTACAACTATGGCTACACCTTC.

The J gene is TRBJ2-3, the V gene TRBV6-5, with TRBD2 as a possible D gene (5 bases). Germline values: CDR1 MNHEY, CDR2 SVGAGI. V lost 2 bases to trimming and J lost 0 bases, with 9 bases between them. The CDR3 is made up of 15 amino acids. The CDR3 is CASSYDGVSTDTQYF. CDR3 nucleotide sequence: TGTGCCAGCAGTTACGACGGGGTTAGCACAGATACGCAGTATTTT.

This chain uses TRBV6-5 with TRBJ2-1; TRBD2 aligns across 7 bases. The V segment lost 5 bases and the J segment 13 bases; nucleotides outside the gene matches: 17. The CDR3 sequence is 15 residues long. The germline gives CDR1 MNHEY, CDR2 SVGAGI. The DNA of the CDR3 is TGTGCCAGCAGTATGAGCGGGATGGGCCGGGAATCCCAGTTCTTC. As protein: CASSMSGMGRESQFF.

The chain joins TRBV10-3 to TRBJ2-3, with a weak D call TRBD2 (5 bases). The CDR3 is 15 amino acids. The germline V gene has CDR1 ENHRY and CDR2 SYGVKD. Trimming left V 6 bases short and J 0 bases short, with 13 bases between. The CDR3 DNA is TGTGCCATCAGGGGAGCGGATATTAGCACAGATACGCAGTATTTT. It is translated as CAIRGADISTDTQYF.

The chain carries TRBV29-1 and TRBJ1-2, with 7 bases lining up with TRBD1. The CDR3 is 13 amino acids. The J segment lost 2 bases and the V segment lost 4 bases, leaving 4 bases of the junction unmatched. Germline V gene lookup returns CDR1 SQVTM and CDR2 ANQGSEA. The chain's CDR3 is CSVVTGPNYGYTF. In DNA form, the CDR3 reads TGCAGCGTTGTGACAGGGCCCAACTATGGCTACACCTTC.

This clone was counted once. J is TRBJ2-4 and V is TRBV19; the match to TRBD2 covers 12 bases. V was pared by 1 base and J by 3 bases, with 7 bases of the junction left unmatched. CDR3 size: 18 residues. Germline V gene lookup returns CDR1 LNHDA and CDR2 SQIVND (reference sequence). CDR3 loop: CASSIGLAGGPGKNIQYF. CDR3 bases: TGTGCCAGTAGTATAGGCCTAGCGGGAGGGCCGGGCAAAAACATTCAGTACTTC. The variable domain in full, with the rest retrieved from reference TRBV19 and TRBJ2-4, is DGGITQSPKYLFRKEGQNVTLSCEQNLNHDAMYWYRQDPGQGLRLIYYSQIVNDFQKGDIAEGYSVSREKKESFPLTVTSAQKNPTAFYLCASSIGLAGGPGKNIQYFGAGTRLSVL.

CDR3 sequence reads: CASKLRGQGINTEAFF. DNA of the CDR3: TGTGCCAGCAAACTTCGTGGGCAGGGGATCAACACTGAAGCTTTCTTT. The rearrangement uses TRBV28 and TRBJ1-1; a possible D gene is TRBD1 (6 bases). V shed 7 bases and J shed 2 bases, with 20 bases lying between them. CDR1 MDHEN and CDR2 SYDVKM come from the germline V gene. This CDR3 has 16 amino acids.

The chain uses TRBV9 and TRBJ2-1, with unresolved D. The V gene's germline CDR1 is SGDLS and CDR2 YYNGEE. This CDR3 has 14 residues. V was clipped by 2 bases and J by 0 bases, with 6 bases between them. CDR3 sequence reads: CASSVASSYNEQFF. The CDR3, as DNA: TGTGCCAGCAGCGTTGCTAGCTCCTACAATGAGCAGTTCTTC.

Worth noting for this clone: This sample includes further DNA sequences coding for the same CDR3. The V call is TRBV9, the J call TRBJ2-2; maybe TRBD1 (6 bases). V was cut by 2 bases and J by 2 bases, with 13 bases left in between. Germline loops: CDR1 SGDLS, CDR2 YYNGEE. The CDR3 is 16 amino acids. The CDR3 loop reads CASSVAGTSNTGELFF. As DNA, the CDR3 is TGTGCCAGCAGCGTTGCCGGGACAAGCAACACCGGGGAGCTGTTTTTT.